The sequence of this T cell receptor beta chain was determined in a study of T cells in Graves' hyperthyroidism and ophthalmopathy. The germline V gene encodes CDR1 MNHNS and CDR2 SASEGT. The junction had 5 bases not matched to a gene; V was cut back by 1 base and J by 7 bases. The CDR3 extends over 15 amino acids. Using RNA transcripts as the source, TCR beta CDR3 regions were amplified. With the HTBI primer set, the TCR CDR3 went through a first round of RT-PCR. TCRdb ran MiXCR on the multiplex PCR reads and lists one entry per CDR3 protein. The sample carries about 560,000 distinct CDR3 sequences, over 15% recorded once. Only a few counts were recorded for this clonotype.

The source of this sequence is a woman aged 18-30 years with Graves' hyperthyroidism. Sequencing was performed on blood. V usage is TRBV6-1 and J usage is TRBJ2-1, with 9 bases fitting TRBD2. CDR3 amino acids: CASSEEGSGGNEQFF. The CDR3 region has the DNA TGTGCCAGCAGTGAAGAAGGTAGCGGGGGAAATGAGCAGTTCTTC.